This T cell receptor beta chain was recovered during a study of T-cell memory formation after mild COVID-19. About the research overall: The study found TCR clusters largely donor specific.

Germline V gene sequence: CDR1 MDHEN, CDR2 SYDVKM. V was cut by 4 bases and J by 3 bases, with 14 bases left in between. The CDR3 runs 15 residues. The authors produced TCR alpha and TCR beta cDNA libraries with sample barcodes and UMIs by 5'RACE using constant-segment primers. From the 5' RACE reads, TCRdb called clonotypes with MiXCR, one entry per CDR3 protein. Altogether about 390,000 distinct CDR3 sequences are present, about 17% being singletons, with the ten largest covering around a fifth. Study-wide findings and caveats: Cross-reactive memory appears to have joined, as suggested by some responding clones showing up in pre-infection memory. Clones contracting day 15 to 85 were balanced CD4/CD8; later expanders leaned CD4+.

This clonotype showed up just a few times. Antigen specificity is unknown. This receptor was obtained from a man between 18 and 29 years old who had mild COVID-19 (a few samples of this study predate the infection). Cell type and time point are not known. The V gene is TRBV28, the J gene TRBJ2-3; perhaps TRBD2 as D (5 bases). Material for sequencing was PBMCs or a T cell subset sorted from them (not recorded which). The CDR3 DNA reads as TGTGCCAGCAGTTACTTACTAGTCTATACAGATACGCAGTATTTT. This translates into CASSYLLVYTDTQYF.